The clone carrying this T cell receptor beta chain appeared many times. Its target is not known. Clinical symptoms, serum thyroxine and TRAb, thyroid ultrasound and orbital computed tomography together formed the diagnostic basis. Each 10 ml fresh peripheral blood draw supplied the PBMCs. RNA transcripts provided the source from which TCR beta CDR3 regions were amplified. TCR CDR3 underwent first-round RT-PCR with the HTBI primer set. TCRdb recomputed calls from the multiplex PCR reads with MiXCR, one row per CDR3 protein. The sample consists of 400,000 to 550,000 distinct CDR3 sequences, around 14% of them appearing once. This specimen comes from a study of T cells in Graves' hyperthyroidism and ophthalmopathy. Regarding the study as a whole: Classification by a 13 V-J model distinguished ophthalmopathy from stable hyperthyroidism.

This CDR3 is built from 16 residues. V trimming: 4 bases; J trimming: 2 bases; junction bases outside the gene matches: 8. Germline loops: CDR1 SGHRS, CDR2 YFSETQ. The chain employs TRBV5-1 and TRBJ2-3, with 9 bases identical to TRBD2. This receptor was taken from a woman between 18 and 29 years old with Graves' hyperthyroidism. Material: blood. The CDR3 DNA sequence: TGCGCCAGCAGCCCATCCGCTAGCGGGACCACAGATACGCAGTATTTT. It translates to CASSPSASGTTDTQYF.